The T cell receptor (beta chain) described here comes from a study of T cell responses to AZD1222 COVID-19 vaccine. The study, taken as a whole, reports: The donors showed a predominance of white British ancestry and of females, with possible underestimation of clonal diversity.

With regard to this clone: The antigen is undetermined.

CDR3 length equals 14 residues. Looked up from germline, CDR1 is SGHDN and CDR2 is FVKESK. Trimming took off 3 bases at V and 5 bases at J, with 11 bases between the two ends. This table comes from immunoSEQ multiplex PCR, and its TCRdb copy is limited to in-frame clones, with some not included. This sample has about 150,000 clones; around 87% occur once, and the top ten carry just over 9%. The sequence derives from an adult who received the AZD1222 COVID-19 vaccine. Sequenced here: peripheral blood, sampled 28 days after the second AZD1222 dose. V is TRBV14 and J is TRBJ1-5, with a tentative D call TRBD1 (5 bases). The CDR3 sequence is CASSQRTWDQPQHF. CDR3 nucleotides: TGTGCCAGCAGCCAGCGGACATGGGATCAGCCCCAGCATTTT. The variable domain in full, completed from reference TRBV14 and TRBJ1-5, reads EAGVTQFPSHSVIEKGQTVTLRCDPISGHDNLYWYRRVMGKEIKFLLHFVKESKQDESGMPNNRFLAERTGGTYSTLKVQPAELEDSGVYFCASSQRTWDQPQHFGDGTRLSIL.